These T cell receptor beta chains were read from a single sample in a study of CD8 T cells in Susac syndrome. Via MiXCR, TCRdb re-called the immunoSEQ multiplex PCR reads, giving one row per CDR3 protein. The sample lists fewer than 350,000 distinct CDR3 sequences; about 89% were seen once. Sequenced input: CD8+ T cells from PBMCs. The receptors were sampled from a human donor with multiple sclerosis. Both conserved end residues are part of each CDR3. Each record gives: V gene, J gene, D gene, clone size, CDR3 protein, CDR3 DNA. A D gene is named only where the DNA matches it firmly. Clone size is shown for a subset of rows, as once, few, many or a class of expanded clone.

v_gene: TRBV9; j_gene: TRBJ2-7; d_gene: TRBD2; abundance: .; CDR3aa: CASSVGSGSYEQYF; CDR3nt: TGTGCCAGCAGCGTAGGTAGCGGGAGTTACGAGCAGTACTTC
v_gene: TRBV6-1; j_gene: TRBJ2-2; d_gene: .; abundance: .; CDR3aa: CASVRLAGELFF; CDR3nt: TGTGCCAGCGTAAGGTTAGCCGGGGAGCTGTTTTTT
v_gene: TRBV19; j_gene: TRBJ2-2; d_gene: .; abundance: .; CDR3aa: CASTAGGELFF; CDR3nt: TGTGCCAGTACCGCAGGCGGGGAGCTGTTTTTT
v_gene: TRBV29-1; j_gene: TRBJ1-1; d_gene: .; abundance: .; CDR3aa: CSASDTLNTEAFF; CDR3nt: TGCAGCGCATCGGACACCTTGAACACTGAAGCTTTCTTT
v_gene: TRBV10-3; j_gene: TRBJ2-3; d_gene: TRBD2; abundance: .; CDR3aa: CAISDLAGPAVDTDTQYF; CDR3nt: TGTGCCATCAGTGATCTAGCGGGACCAGCTGTTGACACAGATACGCAGTATTTT
v_gene: TRBV9; j_gene: TRBJ2-7; d_gene: .; abundance: .; CDR3aa: CASSSTLEKPYEQYF; CDR3nt: TGTGCCAGCAGCTCCACACTTGAGAAGCCCTACGAGCAGTACTTC
v_gene: TRBV29-1; j_gene: TRBJ1-5; d_gene: .; abundance: .; CDR3aa: CSVDAGVGQPQHF; CDR3nt: TGCAGCGTTGATGCGGGAGTTGGCCAGCCCCAGCATTTT
v_gene: TRBV6-1; j_gene: TRBJ2-7; d_gene: .; abundance: .; CDR3aa: CASSDGQPSEQYF; CDR3nt: TGTGCCAGCAGTGATGGACAGCCAAGTGAGCAGTACTTC
v_gene: TRBV6-6; j_gene: TRBJ2-5; d_gene: TRBD2; abundance: .; CDR3aa: CASTPAGLEETQYF; CDR3nt: TGTGCCAGCACCCCAGCGGGGTTGGAAGAGACCCAGTACTTC
v_gene: TRBV28; j_gene: TRBJ2-7; d_gene: .; abundance: .; CDR3aa: CASSERDRIYEQYF; CDR3nt: TGTGCCAGCAGCGAGCGGGACAGGATTTACGAGCAGTACTTC
v_gene: TRBV7-9; j_gene: TRBJ2-2; d_gene: .; abundance: few; CDR3aa: CAIPGGTGELFF; CDR3nt: TGTGCCATTCCCGGTGGCACCGGGGAGCTGTTTTTT
v_gene: TRBV20-1; j_gene: TRBJ2-1; d_gene: .; abundance: once; CDR3aa: CSARSSGYEQFF; CDR3nt: TGCAGTGCTAGATCCAGCGGCTATGAGCAGTTCTTC
v_gene: TRBV28; j_gene: TRBJ2-1; d_gene: TRBD2; abundance: once; CDR3aa: CASSARLAAYNEQFF; CDR3nt: TGTGCCAGCAGCGCCAGACTAGCGGCTTACAATGAGCAGTTCTTC
v_gene: TRBV6-5; j_gene: TRBJ2-7; d_gene: TRBD1; abundance: .; CDR3aa: CASSSTPSWTGSSYEQYF; CDR3nt: TGTGCCAGCAGTTCCACACCGTCCTGGACAGGGAGCTCCTACGAGCAGTACTTC
v_gene: TRBV7-9; j_gene: TRBJ2-7; d_gene: .; abundance: .; CDR3aa: CASSLADFYEQYF; CDR3nt: TGTGCCAGCAGCTTAGCGGACTTCTACGAGCAGTACTTC
v_gene: TRBV11-2; j_gene: TRBJ2-1; d_gene: TRBD1; abundance: .; CDR3aa: CASSLYPRQGEYNEQFF; CDR3nt: TGTGCCAGCAGCTTATATCCCAGGCAGGGGGAATACAATGAGCAGTTCTTC
v_gene: TRBV28; j_gene: TRBJ2-7; d_gene: .; abundance: .; CDR3aa: CASSLVSSYEQYF; CDR3nt: TGTGCCAGCAGTTTAGTGAGCTCCTACGAGCAGTACTTC
v_gene: TRBV5-5; j_gene: TRBJ1-1; d_gene: .; abundance: .; CDR3aa: CASGGFRNTEAFF; CDR3nt: TGTGCCAGCGGGGGCTTTCGGAACACTGAAGCTTTCTTT
v_gene: TRBV9; j_gene: TRBJ2-7; d_gene: TRBD2; abundance: .; CDR3aa: CASSAGVAGDYEQYF; CDR3nt: TGTGCCAGCAGCGCGGGGGTAGCGGGTGATTACGAGCAGTACTTC
v_gene: TRBV6-2/TRBV6-3; j_gene: TRBJ2-2; d_gene: .; abundance: .; CDR3aa: CASSYLSGDITGELFF; CDR3nt: TGTGCCAGCAGTTACCTTTCGGGAGACATCACCGGGGAGCTGTTTTTT
v_gene: TRBV30; j_gene: TRBJ2-1; d_gene: .; abundance: .; CDR3aa: CAWSDKPGAKYNEQFF; CDR3nt: TGTGCCTGGAGCGATAAACCCGGGGCGAAGTACAATGAGCAGTTCTTC
v_gene: TRBV4-1; j_gene: TRBJ2-1; d_gene: TRBD2; abundance: .; CDR3aa: CASSQMISGFSYNEQFF; CDR3nt: TGCGCCAGCAGCCAAATGATTAGCGGGTTCTCCTACAATGAGCAGTTCTTC
v_gene: TRBV27; j_gene: TRBJ2-5; d_gene: .; abundance: .; CDR3aa: CASSPMTVQETQYF; CDR3nt: TGTGCCAGCAGTCCGATGACAGTCCAAGAGACCCAGTACTTC
v_gene: TRBV25-1; j_gene: TRBJ2-3; d_gene: .; abundance: .; CDR3aa: CASWEGDRTDTQYF; CDR3nt: TGTGCCAGCTGGGAAGGGGACCGCACAGATACGCAGTATTTT
v_gene: TRBV30; j_gene: TRBJ2-7; d_gene: TRBD2; abundance: .; CDR3aa: CAWTIAGPYEQYF; CDR3nt: TGTGCCTGGACCATAGCGGGCCCCTACGAGCAGTACTTC
v_gene: TRBV10-3; j_gene: TRBJ2-1; d_gene: .; abundance: .; CDR3aa: CAISESAGVNEQFF; CDR3nt: TGTGCCATCAGTGAGTCGGCGGGCGTCAATGAGCAGTTCTTC